This T cell receptor (beta chain) was documented in a study of T cell responses to AZD1222 COVID-19 vaccine. Study overall: Analysis merged second doses at about 4 or about 12 weeks. Study-wide points: With two AZD1222 doses given, Spike-specific TCR breadth and depth both rose. AZD1222 recipients seropositive at baseline numbered only six or seven. Distributed over spike, vaccine-associated CD4 TCRs predominated at 160-218 and 743-854.

Remarks on this clone: Antigen unknown.

Sequencing used immunoSEQ multiplex PCR; TCRdb keeps in-frame clones, though not all of them. Among 150,000 or so clones listed, around 91% were seen once. Trimming took off 4 bases at V and 6 bases at J, with 15 bases between the two ends. Germline V gene sequence: CDR1 MNHEY, CDR2 SMNVEV (reference sequence). This CDR3 spans 14 amino acids. This chain connects TRBV27 to TRBJ1-1; D may be TRBD1 (5 bases). Sample: peripheral blood, taken on day 0 of AZD1222 vaccination. This TCR came from an adult in good health. The CDR3 protein is CASSSTARGAEAFF. The DNA for the CDR3 is TGTGCCAGCAGTTCGACGGCCCGGGGCGCTGAAGCTTTCTTT.